Listed here are 11 T cell receptor beta chains from one sample, sequenced in a study of blood T cells in healthy people across ages. Sample-barcoded 5' priming and a J-beta primer mix drove a second PCR of roughly 6 to 12 cycles. Using its own MiXCR run on the 5' RACE reads, TCRdb lists one record per CDR3 protein. The sample contains about 800,000 distinct CDR3 sequences, roughly 25% of which appear only once. These data also formed part of another study, on T cells of mothers and their children.

The sequenced material came from blood. These receptors came from a boy between 10 and 17 years old in good health.

There are a few counts of this clonotype. The V call is TRBV9, the J call TRBJ2-5; the D call may be TRBD1 or TRBD2 (6 bases each). Trimming cost V 4 bases and J 10 bases, with 23 bases left between them. The germline CDR1 and CDR2 sequences are SGDLS and YYNGEE. The length of the CDR3 is 15 residues. For the CDR3, the DNA is TGTGCCAGCAGCCCTCGAGGGCTTAACCGGGGGCTCCAGTACTTC. Its translation: CASSPRGLNRGLQYF.

The V call is TRBV29-1, the J call TRBJ2-1; 14 bases fit TRBD2. Germline V CDR1 and CDR2: SQVTM, ANQGSEA. Trimming at V came to 6 bases and at J to 6 bases, leaving 7 bases not matched to a gene. There are 15 residues in the CDR3. This chain's CDR3 is CSVARLAGGRNEQFF. CDR3 in DNA: TGCAGCGTCGCTAGACTAGCGGGAGGGCGCAATGAGCAGTTCTTC.

The genes are TRBV20-1 and TRBJ2-1; no definite D call. V was clipped by 0 bases and J by 5 bases, with 8 bases between them. Germline V CDR1 and CDR2: DFQATT, SNEGSKA (reference sequence). This CDR3 is built from 13 residues. CDR3 nucleotides: TGCAGTGCTAGAGATCCCAACCACAATGAGCAGTTCTTC. Translating gives CSARDPNHNEQFF.

A few counts support this clonotype. The chain couples TRBV29-1 to TRBJ2-5; no reliable D call. The J call may be mistaken, given a closer DNA end match to TRBJ2-1. The CDR3 totals 10 residues. Germline values: CDR1 SQVTM, CDR2 ANQGSEA. CDR3 amino acids: CSVESGEQFF. For the CDR3, the DNA is TGCAGCGTTGAGTCCGGAGAGCAGTTCTTC.

This chain joins TRBV7-3 and TRBJ2-5; 11 bases align to TRBD1. Germline lookup yields CDR1 SGHTA and CDR2 FQGTGA. This CDR3 contains 16 residues. Germline trimming cut 5 bases from V and 5 bases from J; bases unmatched to any gene: 10. CDR3 sequence: CASSPRTGGVGETQYF. CDR3 coding DNA: TGTGCCAGCAGCCCCCGGACAGGGGGCGTGGGGGAGACCCAGTACTTC. Using reference TRBV7-3 and TRBJ2-5 for the parts outside the CDR3, the full variable domain is GAGVSQTPSNKVTEKGKYVELRCDPISGHTALYWYRQSLGQGPEFLIYFQGTGAADDSGLPNDRFFAVRPEGSVSTLKIQRTERGDSAVYLCASSPRTGGVGETQYFGPGTRLLVL.

In its sample, this clonotype was seen a few times. The chain recombines TRBV29-1 with TRBJ1-5, with 10 bases that match TRBD1. V lost 6 bases and J lost 6; bases outside the gene matches: 5. Germline V gene sequence: CDR1 SQVTM, CDR2 ANQGSEA. The CDR3 has 13 residues. The CDR3 reads CSVRQGALQPQHF. CDR3 DNA sequence: TGCAGCGTGAGACAGGGGGCACTTCAGCCCCAGCATTTT.

This clonotype has just a few counts. This rearrangement joins TRBV28 to TRBJ2-5; D uncertain. Looked up from germline, CDR1 is MDHEN and CDR2 is SYDVKM. Deletions cut 5 bases from V and 2 bases from J, with 9 bases between. This CDR3 is 13 amino acids long. The CDR3 spells CASSLPRQETQYF. The CDR3 nucleotides read TGTGCCAGCAGTCTCCCGCGACAAGAGACCCAGTACTTC.

This clonotype was picked up a small number of times. The genes are TRBV6-6 and TRBJ2-1; D is tentatively TRBD1 or TRBD2 (5 bases each). Germline V gene data show CDR1 as MNHNY and CDR2 as SVGAGI (reference sequence). CDR3 size: 12 residues. V was clipped by 7 bases and J by 4 bases, with 8 bases between them. The CDR3, as DNA: TGTGCCAGCAAGGGACCGTACAATGAGCAGTTCTTC. Protein sequence: CASKGPYNEQFF.

The V call is TRBV6-2 or TRBV6-3, the J call TRBJ1-2; 10 bases are shared with TRBD1. This CDR3 has 16 residues. In germline, CDR1 is MNHEY, CDR2 SVGEGT. V shed 0 bases and J 4 bases; nucleotides not matched to a gene: 5. The CDR3 coding sequence is TGTGCCAGCAGTTACTCGGGGACAGGGGATGGCTATGGCTACACCTTC. Its protein product is CASSYSGTGDGYGYTF.

This clonotype appeared a few times. The chain couples TRBV7-2 to TRBJ1-2, with no clear D. V lost 2 bases to trimming and J lost 8 bases, with 24 bases between them. The germline V gene encodes CDR1 SGHTA and CDR2 FQGNSA. This CDR3 has 17 residues. Here the CDR3 DNA reads TGTGCCAGCAGCTTATTCCTGCCGGAACTCAACTATGGGGGCTACACCTTC. This translates into CASSLFLPELNYGGYTF.

The chain links TRBV4-1 to TRBJ2-6; 9 bases align to TRBD2. The trim removed 4 bases at V and 0 bases at J, leaving 7 bases unmatched. Germline values: CDR1 MGHRA, CDR2 YSYEKL. The CDR3 length is 18 residues. CDR3 loop: CASSPRLAENSGANVLTF. CDR3 DNA: TGCGCCAGCAGCCCAAGACTAGCGGAAAACTCTGGGGCCAACGTCCTGACTTTC.